Reported below is one T cell receptor beta chain. V shed 3 bases, J shed 9 bases, and the junction held 17 bases outside the gene matches. The germline V gene has CDR1 SEHNR and CDR2 FQNEAQ (reference sequence). The CDR3 is 16 amino acids. Using immunoSEQ multiplex PCR, the repertoire was profiled, and TCRdb retains in-frame clones only, with some absent. The sample shows almost 550,000 clones, approximately 78% of them seen only once. The entry originates in a study of shared T cell receptors in the human thymus. This same sample was also taken into another study, of human thymus T cells. As that study records: Corrective cardiac surgery supplied the resected thymus tissue.

The chain recombines TRBV7-9 with TRBJ2-7; 7 nucleotides agree with TRBD1. The sequencing input was thymocytes. This TCR was sampled from a boy in the first two years of life with a congenital heart defect. As DNA, the CDR3 is TGTGCCAGCAGCTTTCAGAGACAGGGCGCACCTGCAGGGCAGTACTTC. Translation gives CASSFQRQGAPAGQYF.